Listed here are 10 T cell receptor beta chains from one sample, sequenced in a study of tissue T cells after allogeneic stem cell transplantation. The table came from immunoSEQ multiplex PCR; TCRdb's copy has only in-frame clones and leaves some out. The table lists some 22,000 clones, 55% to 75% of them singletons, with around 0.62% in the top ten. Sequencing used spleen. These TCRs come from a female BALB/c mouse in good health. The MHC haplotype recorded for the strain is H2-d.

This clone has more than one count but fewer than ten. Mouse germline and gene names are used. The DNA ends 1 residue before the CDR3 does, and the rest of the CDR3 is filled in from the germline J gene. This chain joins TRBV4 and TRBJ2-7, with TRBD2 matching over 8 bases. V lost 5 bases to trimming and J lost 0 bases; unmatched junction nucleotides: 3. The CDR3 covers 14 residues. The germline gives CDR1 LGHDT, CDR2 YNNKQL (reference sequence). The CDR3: CASSPDWDSYEQYF. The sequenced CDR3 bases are TGTGCCAGCAGCCCGGACTGGGACTCCTATGAACAGTAC.

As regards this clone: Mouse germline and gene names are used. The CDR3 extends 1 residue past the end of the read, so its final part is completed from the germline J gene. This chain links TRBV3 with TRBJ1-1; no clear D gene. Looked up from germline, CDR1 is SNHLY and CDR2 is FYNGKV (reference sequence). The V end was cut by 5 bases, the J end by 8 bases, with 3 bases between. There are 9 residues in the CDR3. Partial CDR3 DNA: TGTGCCAGCAGCGTCGAAGTCTTC. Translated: CASSVEVF. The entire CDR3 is CASSVEVFF.

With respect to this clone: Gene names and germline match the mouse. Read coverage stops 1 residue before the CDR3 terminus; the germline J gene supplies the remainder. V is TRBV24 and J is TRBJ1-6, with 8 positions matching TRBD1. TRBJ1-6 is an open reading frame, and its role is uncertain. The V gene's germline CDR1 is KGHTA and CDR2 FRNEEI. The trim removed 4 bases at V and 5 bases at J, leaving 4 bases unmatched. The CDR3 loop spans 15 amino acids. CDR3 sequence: CASSPPGQDNSPLYF. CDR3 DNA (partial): TGTGCCAGCAGTCCCCCGGGACAGGATAATTCGCCCCTCTAC.

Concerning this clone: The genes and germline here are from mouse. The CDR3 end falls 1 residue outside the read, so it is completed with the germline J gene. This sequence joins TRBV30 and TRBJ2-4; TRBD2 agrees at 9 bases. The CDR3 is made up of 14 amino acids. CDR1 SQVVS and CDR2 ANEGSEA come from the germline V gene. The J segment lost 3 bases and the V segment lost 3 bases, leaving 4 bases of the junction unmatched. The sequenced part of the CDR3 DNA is TGTAGTTCTAGCTCGACTGGGGGCCAAAACACCTTGTAC. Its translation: CSSSSTGGQNTLY. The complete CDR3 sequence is CSSSSTGGQNTLYF.

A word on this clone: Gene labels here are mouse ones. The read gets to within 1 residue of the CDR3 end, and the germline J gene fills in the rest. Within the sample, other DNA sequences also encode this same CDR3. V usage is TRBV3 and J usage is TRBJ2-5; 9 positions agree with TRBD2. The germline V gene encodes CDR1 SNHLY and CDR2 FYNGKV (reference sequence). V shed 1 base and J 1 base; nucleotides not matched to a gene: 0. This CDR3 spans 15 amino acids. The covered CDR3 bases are TGTGCCAGCAGCTTAGGACTGGGGGACCAAGACACCCAGTAC. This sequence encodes CASSLGLGDQDTQY. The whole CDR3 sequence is CASSLGLGDQDTQYF.

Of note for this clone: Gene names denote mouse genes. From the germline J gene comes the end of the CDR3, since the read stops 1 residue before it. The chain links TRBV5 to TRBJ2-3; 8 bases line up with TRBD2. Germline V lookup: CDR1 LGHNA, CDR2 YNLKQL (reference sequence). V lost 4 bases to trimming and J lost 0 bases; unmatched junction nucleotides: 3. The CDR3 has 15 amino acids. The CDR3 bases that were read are TGTGCCAGCAGCCCACTGGGGGCTAGTGCAGAAACGCTGTAT. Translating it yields CASSPLGASAETLY. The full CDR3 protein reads CASSPLGASAETLYF.

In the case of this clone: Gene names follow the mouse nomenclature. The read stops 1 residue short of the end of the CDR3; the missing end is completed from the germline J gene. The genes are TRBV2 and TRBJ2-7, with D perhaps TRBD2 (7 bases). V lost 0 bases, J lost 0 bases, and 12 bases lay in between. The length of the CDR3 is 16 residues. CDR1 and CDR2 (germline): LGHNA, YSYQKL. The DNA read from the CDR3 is TGTGCCAGCAGCCAAGATTTCCTGGGGGCCTCCTATGAACAGTAC. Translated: CASSQDFLGASYEQY. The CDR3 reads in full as CASSQDFLGASYEQYF.

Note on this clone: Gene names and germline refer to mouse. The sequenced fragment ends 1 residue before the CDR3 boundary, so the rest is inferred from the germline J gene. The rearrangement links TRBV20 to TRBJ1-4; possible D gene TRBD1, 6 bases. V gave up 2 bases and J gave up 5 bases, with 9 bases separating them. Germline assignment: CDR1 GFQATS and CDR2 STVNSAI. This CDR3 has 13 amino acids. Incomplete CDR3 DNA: TGTGGTGCTAGGACAGGGTTAAACGAAAGATTATTT. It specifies CGARTGLNERLF. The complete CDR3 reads CGARTGLNERLFF.

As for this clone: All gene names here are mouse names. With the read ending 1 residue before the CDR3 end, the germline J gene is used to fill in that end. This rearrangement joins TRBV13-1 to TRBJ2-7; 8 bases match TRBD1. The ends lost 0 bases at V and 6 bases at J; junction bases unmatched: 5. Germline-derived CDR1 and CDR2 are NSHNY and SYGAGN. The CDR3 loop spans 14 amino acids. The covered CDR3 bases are TGTGCCAGCAGTGATGGCAGGGGGCTCAGTGAACAGTAC. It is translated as CASSDGRGLSEQY. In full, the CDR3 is CASSDGRGLSEQYF.

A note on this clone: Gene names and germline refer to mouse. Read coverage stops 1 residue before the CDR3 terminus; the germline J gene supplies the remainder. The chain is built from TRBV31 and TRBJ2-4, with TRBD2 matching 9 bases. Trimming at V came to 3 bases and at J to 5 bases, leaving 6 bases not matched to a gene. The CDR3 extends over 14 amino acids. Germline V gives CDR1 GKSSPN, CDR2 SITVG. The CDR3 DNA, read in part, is TGTGCCTGGAGCGAACTGGGGGGCCCAAACACCTTGTAC. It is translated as CAWSELGGPNTLY. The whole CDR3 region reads CAWSELGGPNTLYF. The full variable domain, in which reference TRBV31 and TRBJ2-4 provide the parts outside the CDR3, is AQTIHQWPVAEIKAVGSPLSLGCTIKGKSSPNLYWYWQATGGTLQQLFYSITVGQVESVVQLNLSASRPKDDQFILSTEKLLLSHSGFYLCAWSELGGPNTLYFGAGTRLSVL.